This is a list of T cell receptor beta chains from one sample in a study of regulatory T cells in long-lasting Graves disease. TCRdb reprocessed the multiplex PCR reads with MiXCR, giving one entry per CDR3 protein. Of 600,000 to 800,000 distinct CDR3 sequences listed, about 32% are singletons. This material consisted of peripheral blood mononuclear cells (PBMCs), taken when the disease was refractory, from a patient treated with antithyroid drugs. Receptors originate from a female donor with Graves disease. Each CDR3 is given with its conserved first and last residue. D genes are given only for firm matches. A clone size is listed for some rows: how often the clone was seen (once, few, many), or a class if it is expanded.

NA | TRBJ1-2 | TRBV6-2/TRBV6-3 | few | CASRFRTEPFTF | TGTGCCAGCAGGTTTCGGACAGAGCCTTTCACCTTC
NA | TRBJ1-2 | TRBV9 | few | CASSVGVVGNYGYTF | TGTGCCAGCAGCGTAGGGGTCGTGGGAAACTATGGCTACACCTTC
NA | TRBJ1-1 | TRBV20-1 | few | CSASRSPAMNTEAFF | TGCAGTGCTAGTAGGTCCCCAGCCATGAACACTGAAGCTTTCTTT
NA | TRBJ1-2 | TRBV4-2 | NA | CASSQERIGGYTF | TGTGCCAGCAGCCAAGAACGGATTGGGGGCTACACCTTC
NA | TRBJ1-3 | TRBV6-9 | few | CASSYLSGGGNTIYF | TGTGCTAGCAGTTACCTATCCGGGGGAGGAAACACCATATATTTT
NA | TRBJ2-7 | TRBV29-1 | NA | CSVLGVLGEQYF | TGCAGCGTTCTTGGGGTCCTGGGCGAGCAGTACTTC
NA | TRBJ2-1 | TRBV11-2 | NA | CASTPLSSYNEQFF | TGTGCCAGCACCCCTCTAAGCTCCTACAATGAGCAGTTCTTC
NA | TRBJ2-7 | TRBV6-1 | NA | CARARGEGYEQYF | TGTGCCAGGGCGAGAGGGGAAGGCTACGAGCAGTACTTC
TRBD1 | TRBJ2-7 | TRBV11-2 | NA | CASSFLGGAFHPGAEQYF | TGTGCCAGCAGCTTTTTAGGGGGCGCGTTCCACCCAGGGGCCGAGCAGTACTTC
NA | TRBJ1-2 | TRBV2 | many | CASSDGGFNGYTF | TGTGCCAGCAGTGATGGGGGGTTTAATGGCTACACCTTC
TRBD1 | TRBJ1-1 | TRBV30 | NA | CAWRSTVRGTGNTEAFF | TGTGCCTGGCGATCAACCGTTCGCGGGACAGGGAACACTGAAGCTTTCTTT
NA | TRBJ1-2 | TRBV6-5 | few | CASSYSTRGTETNYGYTF | TGTGCCAGCAGTTACTCGACAAGGGGGACGGAGACCAACTATGGCTACACCTTC
NA | TRBJ2-7 | TRBV5-1 | many | CASSLDIYEQYF | TGTGCCAGCAGCTTGGATATCTACGAGCAGTACTTC